The rows below give T cell receptor beta chains drawn from one sample of a study of blood T cell repertoires in COVID-19. Sequencing used immunoSEQ multiplex PCR; TCRdb keeps in-frame clones, though not all of them. The sample holds approximately 150,000 clones, 85% to 90% seen once. Sequencing used peripheral blood. All receptors derive from a woman aged 45-60 years with active or convalescent COVID-19. CDR3s include the opening cysteine and the closing phenylalanine or tryptophan. The order of the fields is CDR3 protein, CDR3 DNA, clone size, V gene, J gene, D gene. A D gene is named only where the DNA matches it firmly. Expanded clones get a size class; other rows say once, few or many, or leave the size out.

CAWSVGQGYGYTF	TGTGCCTGGAGTGTAGGGCAGGGCTATGGCTACACCTTC	NA	TRBV30	TRBJ1-2	NA
CASSVSTSPPDTQYF	TGTGCCAGCAGCGTATCGACTAGCCCTCCAGATACGCAGTATTTT	NA	TRBV5-4	TRBJ2-3	TRBD2
CAWSGVGLENTEAFF	TGTGCCTGGAGTGGTGTGGGGCTAGAGAACACTGAAGCTTTCTTT	NA	TRBV30	TRBJ1-1	NA
CASSLGNSGFPPNTEAFF	TGTGCCAGCAGCTTGGGGAACTCAGGATTCCCACCGAACACTGAAGCTTTCTTT	NA	TRBV5-4	TRBJ1-1	NA
CASSQDGAKDTQYF	TGCGCCAGCAGCCAAGATGGGGCGAAAGATACGCAGTATTTT	NA	TRBV4-3	TRBJ2-3	NA
CASSPSSDRGRTEAFF	TGTGCCAGCTCACCAAGTTCGGACAGGGGGAGGACTGAAGCTTTCTTT	NA	TRBV18	TRBJ1-1	TRBD1
CASSLARSLGGQQYF	TGTGCCAGCAGCTTAGCCCGATCTTTAGGGGGCCAGCAGTACTTC	NA	TRBV7-2	TRBJ2-7	TRBD1
CASSPLRGWSNQPQHF	TGTGCCAGCAGCCCACTAAGGGGTTGGAGCAATCAGCCCCAGCATTTT	NA	TRBV5-6	TRBJ1-5	NA
CASSSRAPTYNEQFF	TGTGCCAGCAGCTCCCGAGCCCCGACCTACAATGAGCAGTTCTTC	NA	TRBV7-6	TRBJ2-1	NA
CASSELDWSTNYGYTF	TGTGCCAGCAGTGAACTGGACTGGTCGACTAACTATGGCTACACCTTC	NA	TRBV6-1	TRBJ1-2	NA
CATYGTSGIGEQFF	TGTGCCACTTACGGGACTAGCGGGATAGGTGAGCAGTTCTTC	once	TRBV6-6	TRBJ2-1	TRBD2
CASSMRQGVVHQPQHF	TGTGCCAGTAGTATGCGGCAGGGGGTCGTTCATCAGCCCCAGCATTTT	NA	TRBV19	TRBJ1-5	TRBD1
CASSPPSQAGIGTEAFF	TGTGCCAGCTCACCACCTTCCCAGGCAGGGATCGGCACTGAAGCTTTCTTT	NA	TRBV18	TRBJ1-1	NA
CASSLGQGGGQPQHF	TGCGCCAGCAGCTTGGGCCAGGGCGGGGGGCAGCCCCAGCATTTT	NA	TRBV5-1	TRBJ1-5	NA
CASSEVRYNSPLHF	TGTGCCAGCAGTGAGGTCAGGTATAATTCACCCCTCCACTTT	NA	TRBV6-1	TRBJ1-6	NA
CATSQDSPNTGELFF	TGTGCCACCAGCCAAGACAGCCCGAACACCGGGGAGCTGTTTTTT	NA	TRBV24-1	TRBJ2-2	NA